The 14 T cell receptor beta chains listed next were all sequenced from one sample in a study of human T cells and chemical hapten exposure. From the RACE reads, TCRdb called clonotypes with MiXCR, one entry per CDR3 protein. In the table there are roughly 69,000 distinct CDR3 sequences, about a tenth of which are singletons. Described time point: patch test 2, 6 weeks after DPC sensitization. Treatment denoted: therapeutic diphenylcyclopropenone sensitization with weekly scalp DPC. This sample comprised whole blood, obtained in connection with sensitization to the hapten diphenylcyclopropenone (DPC). The origin of the receptors is a woman aged 50 to 60 with alopecia areata. Some clones in this sample may be carry-over from other donors' samples.

The chain has TRBV4-1 and TRBJ2-1, with D possibly being TRBD2 (6 bases). V lost 6 bases and J lost 7, with 19 bases in between. From germline, CDR1 is MGHRA and CDR2 YSYEKL. This CDR3 has 15 amino acids. CDR3 sequence reads: CASSFVGGGVNEQFF. As DNA, the CDR3 is TGCGCCAGCAGTTTCGTGGGGGGTGGAGTGAATGAGCAGTTCTTC.

This clonotype came up a few times. The chain has TRBV3-1 and TRBJ2-4; 7 bases match TRBD1. CDR1 and CDR2 from the germline V gene are LGHDT and YNNKEL (reference sequence). V lost 3 bases and J lost 0; bases outside the gene matches: 5. The CDR3 extends over 16 amino acids. The DNA for the CDR3 is TGTGCCAGCAGCCATCTACAGGGGCCAGCCAAAAACATTCAGTACTTC. This sequence encodes CASSHLQGPAKNIQYF.

This clonotype was counted at least ten times. This chain links TRBV6-6 with TRBJ2-1, with 9 bases aligning to TRBD2. V was clipped by 0 bases and J by 3 bases; unmatched bases: 6. From germline, CDR1 is MNHNY and CDR2 SVGAGI (reference sequence). The CDR3 extends over 17 amino acids. The CDR3: CASSYSPLAGIYNEQFF. The DNA for the CDR3 is TGTGCCAGCAGTTACTCCCCGCTAGCGGGGATCTACAATGAGCAGTTCTTC.

This clonotype was seen a few times. The chain couples TRBV20-1 to TRBJ1-2; 9 bases line up with TRBD1. CDR1 DFQATT and CDR2 SNEGSKA come from the germline V gene (reference sequence). The CDR3 has 16 residues. Losses at the gene ends were 7 bases for V and 4 bases for J; bases not matched to a gene: 16. CDR3 amino acids: CSDPTGPGQGPYGYTF. In nucleotides, the CDR3 is TGCAGTGACCCCACCGGACCGGGACAGGGTCCCTATGGCTACACCTTC.

This clonotype was recorded at least ten times. The chain recombines TRBV7-8 with TRBJ2-4, with 7 bases matching TRBD1. V was clipped by 5 bases and J by 3 bases; unmatched bases: 7. This CDR3 has 15 amino acids. In germline, CDR1 is SGHVS, CDR2 FQNEAQ. The CDR3 DNA sequence: TGTGCCAGCAGCCTAACAGGGGTGGGCAAAAACATTCAGTACTTC. Its protein product is CASSLTGVGKNIQYF.

This clonotype has a count of ten or more. This sequence joins TRBV7-3 and TRBJ2-1, with 9 bases aligning to TRBD2. CDR3 size: 15 residues. The V and J ends lost 0 bases and 9 bases, in that order; junction bases with no gene match: 6. CDR1 and CDR2 (germline): SGHTA, FQGTGA. The CDR3 DNA reads TGTGCCAGCAGCTTAACTGGCGGGAGGGCAAGTGAGCAGTTCTTC. Amino acids: CASSLTGGRASEQFF.

This clonotype was found a few times. The chain combines TRBV29-1 with TRBJ2-3, with D uncertain. Germline lookup yields CDR1 SQVTM and CDR2 ANQGSEA. Trimming left V 5 bases short and J 3 bases short, with 15 bases between. This CDR3 is built from 14 residues. The chain's CDR3 is CSVLAPLGTDTQYF. CDR3 nucleotides: TGCAGCGTTCTCGCGCCGTTGGGTACAGATACGCAGTATTTT.

This clonotype has more than one count but fewer than ten. The chain couples TRBV5-8 to TRBJ2-1, with D perhaps TRBD2 (5 bases). Germline CDR1 SGHTS, CDR2 YDEGEE. This CDR3 spans 15 amino acids. V was trimmed by 1 base and J by 0 bases, leaving 8 bases between them. The CDR3 DNA is TGTGCCAGCAGCTTGTTTGGGAGCTCCTACAATGAGCAGTTCTTC. This codes for CASSLFGSSYNEQFF.

This clonotype was detected many times. The chain employs TRBV14 and TRBJ2-7; no definite D call. This CDR3 contains 15 residues. The ends were cut back, 1 base at V and 3 bases at J, with 13 bases in the middle. Germline V gene lookup returns CDR1 SGHDN and CDR2 FVKESK. This CDR3 reads CASSQAVRPRYEQYF. The CDR3, as DNA: TGTGCCAGCAGCCAAGCGGTTCGACCACGCTACGAGCAGTACTTC.

There are a few counts of this clonotype. CDR3 nucleotide sequence: TGTGCCAGCCTTAATCGGGTGAAGGAGCAGTACTTC. Protein sequence: CASLNRVKEQYF. The chain couples TRBV28 to TRBJ2-7; D not certain. CDR1 and CDR2 (germline): MDHEN, SYDVKM. V was trimmed by 8 bases and J by 7 bases, leaving 15 bases between them. CDR3 length: 12 residues.

This clonotype came up many times. This chain connects TRBV20-1 to TRBJ2-4; 8 bases agree with TRBD2. This CDR3 is built from 16 residues. Trimming took 3 bases from V and 0 from J; bases not matched to a gene: 7. Germline CDR1 is DFQATT and CDR2 is SNEGSKA (reference sequence). The CDR3 protein is CSARALADVAKNIQYF. The CDR3 DNA reads as TGCAGTGCTAGGGCACTAGCGGATGTAGCCAAAAACATTCAGTACTTC.

In this sample, this clonotype turned up once. This rearrangement joins TRBV15 to TRBJ1-2, with D unresolved. CDR1 LNHNV and CDR2 YYDKDF come from the germline V gene (reference sequence). The V end was cut by 1 base, the J end by 3 bases, with 9 bases between. CDR3 length: 14 amino acids. The CDR3 DNA sequence: TGTGCCACCAGCAGAGGCCAGACCCACTATGGCTACACCTTC. This translates into CATSRGQTHYGYTF.

This clonotype appeared many times. The J gene is TRBJ2-1, the V gene TRBV6-4, with TRBD2 identical over 9 bases. Per the germline V gene, CDR1 is MRHNA and CDR2 is SNTAGT. This CDR3 contains 14 residues. The ends lost 9 bases at V and 6 bases at J; junction bases unmatched: 9. The CDR3 region is CASTIAGEGNEQFF. The CDR3 DNA follows: TGTGCCAGTACTATAGCGGGAGAAGGCAATGAGCAGTTCTTC.

This clonotype was found many times. The chain recombines TRBV29-1 with TRBJ1-1, with D perhaps matching TRBD1 (6 bases). Germline values: CDR1 SQVTM, CDR2 ANQGSEA. The CDR3 runs 13 residues. With 3 bases removed from V and 1 base from J, the gap between germline ends came to 9 bases. CDR3 in DNA: TGCAGCGTTGAGGGGGGGCGGAACACTGAAGCTTTCTTT. This encodes CSVEGGRNTEAFF.